Below, 8 T cell receptor beta chains from the same sample are listed, as sequenced in a study of blood T cells in healthy people across ages. Using a J-beta primer mix together with a sample-barcoded 5' primer, a second PCR was run for about 6 to 11 cycles. TCRdb itself ran the 5' RACE reads through MiXCR, one entry per CDR3 protein. The sample includes 450,000 to 650,000 distinct CDR3 sequences, 24% seen only once; the top ten take just over 8.5%. These data also featured in a second study, about T cells of mothers and their children.

The sample taken for sequencing was blood. The receptors here all came from a boy younger than 18 in good health.

This clonotype has a handful of counts. The rearrangement joins TRBV4-1 to TRBJ2-7; 8 positions match TRBD1. V lost 5 bases, J lost 4 bases, and 10 bases stayed unmatched. The CDR3 loop spans 15 amino acids. Germline loops: CDR1 MGHRA, CDR2 YSYEKL. CDR3 sequence: CASSTRGNRGYEQYF. The CDR3 DNA reads as TGCGCCAGCAGCACCAGGGGAAACAGGGGGTACGAGCAGTACTTC.

This clonotype was detected only a few times. J is TRBJ2-4 and V is TRBV6-6, with D possibly matching TRBD1 (7 bases). Trimming took off 6 bases at V and 6 bases at J, with 18 bases between the two ends. Germline V CDR1 and CDR2: MNHNY, SVGAGI (reference sequence). The CDR3 contains 15 residues. In DNA, the CDR3 is TGTGCCAGCAGGAGAGACAGGGAGGTTACAAACATTCAGTACTTC. Its protein product is CASRRDREVTNIQYF.

This clonotype was seen a few times. The chain recombines TRBV27 with TRBJ2-1; D not resolved. Germline lookup yields CDR1 MNHEY and CDR2 SMNVEV (reference sequence). CDR3 size: 11 residues. The V and J ends lost 3 bases and 8 bases respectively, with 5 bases between them. In DNA form, the CDR3 reads TGTGCCAGCAGTTTTCTCTATGAGCAGTTCTTC. This encodes CASSFLYEQFF.

The CDR3 loop reads CASSSRVWGQGLSGANVLTF. Written as DNA, the CDR3 is TGTGCCAGCAGCTCTAGGGTGTGGGGACAGGGGCTCTCTGGGGCCAACGTCCTGACTTTC. V gene TRBV7-8 combines with J gene TRBJ2-6; TRBD1 matches 10 bases. Trimming at V came to 4 bases and at J to 0 bases, leaving 12 bases not matched to a gene. The CDR3 sequence is 20 residues long. CDR1 SGHVS and CDR2 FQNEAQ come from the germline V gene.

This chain joins TRBV29-1 and TRBJ2-1; TRBD2 aligns across 10 bases. The V and J ends lost 1 base and 8 bases, in that order; junction bases with no gene match: 8. Germline V CDR1 and CDR2: SQVTM, ANQGSEA. The CDR3 contains 15 residues. Here the CDR3 reads CSVEVSGGAVDEQFF. The CDR3 DNA follows: TGCAGCGTTGAAGTCAGCGGGGGGGCCGTCGATGAGCAGTTCTTC.

The chain employs TRBV20-1 and TRBJ2-7; 8 positions agree with TRBD2. This CDR3 is built from 12 residues. V lost 1 base and J lost 6; bases outside the gene matches: 2. CDR1 and CDR2 (germline): DFQATT, SNEGSKA (reference sequence). CDR3 nucleotides: TGCAGTGCTAGAGTGGCGGGGGGCGAGCAGTACTTC. Its protein is CSARVAGGEQYF.

This clonotype came up a few times. The V and J genes are TRBV27 and TRBJ2-5; TRBD2 agrees at 16 bases. The J call may be incorrect, as the DNA end agrees better with TRBJ2-1. The germline V gene has CDR1 MNHEY and CDR2 SMNVEV (reference sequence). There are 15 residues in the CDR3. CDR3 nucleotides: TGTGCCAGCAGTACGGGACTAGCGGGGGGGAATGAGCAGTTCTTC. Translated: CASSTGLAGGNEQFF.

The rearrangement joins TRBV28 to TRBJ2-1, with D maybe TRBD1 (5 bases). V was clipped by 6 bases and J by 3 bases, with 9 bases between them. This CDR3 region has 13 residues. The germline V gene has CDR1 MDHEN and CDR2 SYDVKM. The CDR3 spells CASSRQLYNEQFF. The DNA for the CDR3 is TGTGCCAGCAGCAGACAGCTCTACAATGAGCAGTTCTTC.